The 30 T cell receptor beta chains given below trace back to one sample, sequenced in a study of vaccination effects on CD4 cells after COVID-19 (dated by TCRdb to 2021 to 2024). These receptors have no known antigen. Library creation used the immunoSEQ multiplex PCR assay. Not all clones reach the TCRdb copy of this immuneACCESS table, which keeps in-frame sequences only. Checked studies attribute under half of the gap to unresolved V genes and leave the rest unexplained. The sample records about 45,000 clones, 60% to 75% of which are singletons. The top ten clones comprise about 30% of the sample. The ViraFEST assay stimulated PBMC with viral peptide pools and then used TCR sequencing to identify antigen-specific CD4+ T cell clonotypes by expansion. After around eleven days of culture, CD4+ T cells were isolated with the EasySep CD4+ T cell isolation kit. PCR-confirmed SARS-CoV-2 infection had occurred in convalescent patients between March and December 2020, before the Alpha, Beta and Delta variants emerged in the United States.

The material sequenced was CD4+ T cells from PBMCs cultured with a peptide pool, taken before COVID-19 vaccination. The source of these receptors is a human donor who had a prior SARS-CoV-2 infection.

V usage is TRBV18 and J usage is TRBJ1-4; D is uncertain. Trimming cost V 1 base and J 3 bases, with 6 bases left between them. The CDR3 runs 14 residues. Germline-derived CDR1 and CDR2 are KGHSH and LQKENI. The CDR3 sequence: CASSPLRSNEKLFF. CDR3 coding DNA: TGTGCCAGCTCACCACTAAGGTCTAATGAAAAACTGTTTTTT.

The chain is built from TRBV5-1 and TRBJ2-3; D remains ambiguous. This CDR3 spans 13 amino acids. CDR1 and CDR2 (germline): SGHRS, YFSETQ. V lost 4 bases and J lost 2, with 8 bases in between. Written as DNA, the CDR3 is TGCGCCAGCAGCGCCTCGGACACAGATACGCAGTATTTT. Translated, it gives CASSASDTDTQYF.

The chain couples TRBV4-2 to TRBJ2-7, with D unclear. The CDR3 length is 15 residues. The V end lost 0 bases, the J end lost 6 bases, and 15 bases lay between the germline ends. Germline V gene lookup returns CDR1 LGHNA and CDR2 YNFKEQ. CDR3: CASSQDQYRRTEQYF. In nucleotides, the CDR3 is TGTGCCAGCAGCCAAGATCAGTACCGGCGGACCGAGCAGTACTTC.

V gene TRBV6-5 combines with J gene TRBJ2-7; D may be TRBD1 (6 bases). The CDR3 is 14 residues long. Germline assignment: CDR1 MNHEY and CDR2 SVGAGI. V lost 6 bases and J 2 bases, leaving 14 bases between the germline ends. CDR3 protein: CASRQGQLTYEQYF. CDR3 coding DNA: TGTGCCAGCAGACAAGGACAGCTGACCTACGAGCAGTACTTC.

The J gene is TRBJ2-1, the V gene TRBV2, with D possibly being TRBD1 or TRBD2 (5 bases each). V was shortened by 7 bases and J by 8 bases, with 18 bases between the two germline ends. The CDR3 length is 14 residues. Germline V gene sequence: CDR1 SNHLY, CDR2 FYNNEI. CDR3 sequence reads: CASTGTPAVDEQFF. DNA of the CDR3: TGTGCCAGCACCGGGACCCCCGCCGTGGATGAGCAGTTCTTC.

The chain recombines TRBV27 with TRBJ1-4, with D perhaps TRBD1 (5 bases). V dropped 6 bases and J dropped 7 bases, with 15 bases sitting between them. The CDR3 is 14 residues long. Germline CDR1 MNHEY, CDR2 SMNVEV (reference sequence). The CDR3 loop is CASRTRGEGEKLFF. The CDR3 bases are TGTGCCAGCAGGACGAGGGGTGAGGGTGAAAAACTGTTTTTT.

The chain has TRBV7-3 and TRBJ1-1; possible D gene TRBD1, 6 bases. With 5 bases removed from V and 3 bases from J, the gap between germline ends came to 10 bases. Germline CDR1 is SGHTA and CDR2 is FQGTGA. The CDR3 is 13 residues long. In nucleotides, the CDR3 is TGTGCCAGCAGCCGGACAGATTACACTGAAGCTTTCTTT. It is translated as CASSRTDYTEAFF. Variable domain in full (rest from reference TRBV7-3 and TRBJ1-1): GAGVSQTPSNKVTEKGKYVELRCDPISGHTALYWYRQSLGQGPEFLIYFQGTGAADDSGLPNDRFFAVRPEGSVSTLKIQRTERGDSAVYLCASSRTDYTEAFFGQGTRLTVV.

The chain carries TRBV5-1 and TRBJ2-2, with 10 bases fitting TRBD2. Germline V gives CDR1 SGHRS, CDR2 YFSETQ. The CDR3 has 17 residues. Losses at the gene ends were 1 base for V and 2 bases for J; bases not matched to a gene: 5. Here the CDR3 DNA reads TGCGCCAGCAGCTTGAGGGGACTAGCGAGAAACACCGGGGAGCTGTTTTTT. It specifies CASSLRGLARNTGELFF.

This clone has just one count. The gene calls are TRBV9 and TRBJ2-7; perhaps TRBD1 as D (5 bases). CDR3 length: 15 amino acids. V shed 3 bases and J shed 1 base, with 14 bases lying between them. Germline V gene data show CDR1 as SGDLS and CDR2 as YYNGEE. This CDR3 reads CASSAGGALSYEQYF. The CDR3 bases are TGTGCCAGCAGCGCCGGTGGGGCCCTATCCTACGAGCAGTACTTC.

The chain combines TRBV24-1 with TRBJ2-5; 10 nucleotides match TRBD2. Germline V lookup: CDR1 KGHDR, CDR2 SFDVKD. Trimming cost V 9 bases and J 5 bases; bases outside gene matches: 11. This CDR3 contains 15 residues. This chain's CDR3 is CATGRLTSGTETQYF. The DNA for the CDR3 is TGTGCCACCGGTAGACTTACTAGCGGGACGGAGACCCAGTACTTC.

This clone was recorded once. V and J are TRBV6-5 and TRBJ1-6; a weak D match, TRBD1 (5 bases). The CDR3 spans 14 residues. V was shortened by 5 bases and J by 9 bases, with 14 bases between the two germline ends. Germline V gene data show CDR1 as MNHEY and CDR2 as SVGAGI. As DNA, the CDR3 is TGTGCCAGCAGTCGGGACTCCTGGGGTTCACCCCTCCACTTT. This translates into CASSRDSWGSPLHF.

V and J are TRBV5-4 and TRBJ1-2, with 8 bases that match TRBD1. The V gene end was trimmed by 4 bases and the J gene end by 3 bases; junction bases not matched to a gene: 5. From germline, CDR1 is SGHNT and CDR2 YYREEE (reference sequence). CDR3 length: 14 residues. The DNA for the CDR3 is TGTGCCAGCAGCGCCACAGGGGGGTACTATGGCTACACCTTC. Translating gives CASSATGGYYGYTF.

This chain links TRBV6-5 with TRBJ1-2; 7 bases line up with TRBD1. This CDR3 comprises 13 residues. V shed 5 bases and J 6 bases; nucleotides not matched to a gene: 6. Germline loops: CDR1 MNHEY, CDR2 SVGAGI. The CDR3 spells CASSLTGEDGYTF. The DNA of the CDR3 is TGTGCCAGCAGTCTCACAGGGGAGGATGGCTACACCTTC.

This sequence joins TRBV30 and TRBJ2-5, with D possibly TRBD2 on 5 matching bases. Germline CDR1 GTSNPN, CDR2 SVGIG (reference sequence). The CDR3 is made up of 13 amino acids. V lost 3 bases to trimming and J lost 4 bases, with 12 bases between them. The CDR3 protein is CAWRTSNSETQYF. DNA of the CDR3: TGTGCCTGGAGAACTAGTAACTCAGAGACCCAGTACTTC.

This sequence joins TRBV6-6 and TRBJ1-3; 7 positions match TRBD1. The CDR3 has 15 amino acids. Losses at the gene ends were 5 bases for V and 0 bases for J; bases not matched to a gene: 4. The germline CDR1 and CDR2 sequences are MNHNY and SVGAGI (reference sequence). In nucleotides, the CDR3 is TGTGCCAGCAGTCCCGGGACAGCCTCTGGAAACACCATATATTTT. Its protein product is CASSPGTASGNTIYF.

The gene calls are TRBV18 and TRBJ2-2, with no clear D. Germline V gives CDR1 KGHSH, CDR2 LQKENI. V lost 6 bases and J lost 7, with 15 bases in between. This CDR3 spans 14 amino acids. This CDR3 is CASSSFSSGGELFF. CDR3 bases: TGTGCCAGCTCCTCTTTTTCATCCGGCGGGGAGCTGTTTTTT.

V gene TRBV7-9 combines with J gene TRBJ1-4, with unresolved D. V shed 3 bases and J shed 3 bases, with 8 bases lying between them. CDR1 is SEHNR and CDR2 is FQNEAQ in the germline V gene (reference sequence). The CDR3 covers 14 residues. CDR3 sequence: CASSFGIPNEKLFF. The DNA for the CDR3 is TGTGCCAGCAGCTTTGGGATACCTAATGAAAAACTGTTTTTT.

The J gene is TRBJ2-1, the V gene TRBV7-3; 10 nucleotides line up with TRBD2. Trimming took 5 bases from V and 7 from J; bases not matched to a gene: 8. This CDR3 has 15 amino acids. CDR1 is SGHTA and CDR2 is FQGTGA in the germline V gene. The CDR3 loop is CASSRSGGPGNEQFF. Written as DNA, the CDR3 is TGTGCCAGCAGCCGTAGCGGGGGGCCGGGTAATGAGCAGTTCTTC.

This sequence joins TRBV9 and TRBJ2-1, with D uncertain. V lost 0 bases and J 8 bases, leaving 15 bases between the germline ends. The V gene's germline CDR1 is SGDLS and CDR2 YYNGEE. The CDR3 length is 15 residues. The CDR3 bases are TGTGCCAGCAGCGTAGAGTGGGAAGTGTTTCATGAGCAGTTCTTC. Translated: CASSVEWEVFHEQFF.

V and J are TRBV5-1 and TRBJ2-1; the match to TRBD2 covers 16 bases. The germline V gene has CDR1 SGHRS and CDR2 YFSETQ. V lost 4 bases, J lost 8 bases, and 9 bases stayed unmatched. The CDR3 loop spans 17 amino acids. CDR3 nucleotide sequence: TGCGCCAGCAGCCTAGGGACTAGCGGGAGGGCGATCCATGAGCAGTTCTTC. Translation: CASSLGTSGRAIHEQFF.

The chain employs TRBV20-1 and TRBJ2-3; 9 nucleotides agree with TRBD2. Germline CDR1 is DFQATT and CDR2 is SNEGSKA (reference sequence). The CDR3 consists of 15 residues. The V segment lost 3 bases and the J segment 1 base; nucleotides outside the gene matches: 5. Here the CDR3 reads CSASQLAGGTDTQYF. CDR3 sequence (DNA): TGCAGTGCTAGTCAATTAGCGGGGGGCACAGATACGCAGTATTTT.

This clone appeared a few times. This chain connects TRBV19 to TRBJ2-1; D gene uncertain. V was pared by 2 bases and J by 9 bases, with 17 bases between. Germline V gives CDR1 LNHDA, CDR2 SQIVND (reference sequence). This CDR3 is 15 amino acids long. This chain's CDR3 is CASSIWRADVVEQFF. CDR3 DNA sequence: TGTGCCAGTAGTATATGGCGCGCGGATGTAGTTGAGCAGTTCTTC. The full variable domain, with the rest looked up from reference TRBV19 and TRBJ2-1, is DGGITQSPKYLFRKEGQNVTLSCEQNLNHDAMYWYRQDPGQGLRLIYYSQIVNDFQKGDIAEGYSVSREKKESFPLTVTSAQKNPTAFYLCASSIWRADVVEQFFGPGTRLTVL.

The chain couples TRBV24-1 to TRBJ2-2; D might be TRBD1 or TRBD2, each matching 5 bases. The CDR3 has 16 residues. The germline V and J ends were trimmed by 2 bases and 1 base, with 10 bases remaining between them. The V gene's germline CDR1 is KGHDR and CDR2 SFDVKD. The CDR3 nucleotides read TGTGCCACCAGTGATTCTGAGGGGCGGAACACCGGGGAGCTGTTTTTT. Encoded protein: CATSDSEGRNTGELFF.

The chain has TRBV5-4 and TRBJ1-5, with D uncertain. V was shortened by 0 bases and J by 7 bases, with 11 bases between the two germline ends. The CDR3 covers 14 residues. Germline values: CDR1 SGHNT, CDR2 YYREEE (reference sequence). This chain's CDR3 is CASSLDRSEQPQHF. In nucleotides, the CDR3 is TGTGCCAGCAGCTTGGACCGTTCTGAGCAGCCCCAGCATTTT.

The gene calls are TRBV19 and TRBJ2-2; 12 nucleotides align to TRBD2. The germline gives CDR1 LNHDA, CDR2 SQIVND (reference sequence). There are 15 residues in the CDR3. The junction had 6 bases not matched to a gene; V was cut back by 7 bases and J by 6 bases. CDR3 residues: CASTSSGRAAGELFF. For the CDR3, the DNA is TGTGCCAGTACCTCTAGCGGGAGGGCCGCCGGGGAGCTGTTTTTT.

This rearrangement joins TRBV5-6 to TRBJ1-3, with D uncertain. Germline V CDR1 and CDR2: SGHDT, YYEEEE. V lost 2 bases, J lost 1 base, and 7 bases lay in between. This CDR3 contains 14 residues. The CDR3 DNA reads TGTGCCAGCAGCTTAGGAGGATCTGGAAACACCATATATTTT. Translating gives CASSLGGSGNTIYF.

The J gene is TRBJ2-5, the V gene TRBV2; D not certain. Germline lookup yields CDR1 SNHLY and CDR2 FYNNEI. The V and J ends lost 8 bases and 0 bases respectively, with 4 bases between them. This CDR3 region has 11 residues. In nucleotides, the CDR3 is TGTGCCAGCCGTTACCAAGAGACCCAGTACTTC. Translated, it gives CASRYQETQYF.

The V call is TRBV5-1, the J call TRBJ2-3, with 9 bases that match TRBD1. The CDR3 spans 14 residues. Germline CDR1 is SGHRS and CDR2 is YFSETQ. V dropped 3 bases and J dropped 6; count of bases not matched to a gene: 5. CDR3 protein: CASSSGQGADTQYF. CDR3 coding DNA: TGCGCCAGCAGCTCGGGACAGGGAGCGGATACGCAGTATTTT.

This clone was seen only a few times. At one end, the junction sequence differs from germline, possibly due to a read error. CDR3 DNA sequence: TGTGCCAGCAGTTTGGGCAGCCAAGACTATGGCTACACCTTC. This codes for CASSLGSQDYGYTF. The V gene is TRBV5-6, the J gene TRBJ1-2; D remains unclear. The germline CDR1 and CDR2 sequences are SGHDT and YYEEEE. CDR3 length: 14 amino acids.

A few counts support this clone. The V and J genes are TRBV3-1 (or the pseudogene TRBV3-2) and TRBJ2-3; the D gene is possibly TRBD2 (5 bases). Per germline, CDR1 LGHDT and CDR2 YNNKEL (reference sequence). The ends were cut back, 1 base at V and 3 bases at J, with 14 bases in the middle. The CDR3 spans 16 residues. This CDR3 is CASSQGRSSGTDTQYF. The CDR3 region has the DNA TGTGCCAGCAGCCAAGGTAGGAGCTCGGGGACAGATACGCAGTATTTT.